A selection of T cell receptor beta chains follows, all from one sample in a study of blood T cell repertoires in COVID-19. This table comes from immunoSEQ multiplex PCR, and its TCRdb copy is limited to in-frame clones, with some not included. The sample has a few hundred thousand clones, approximately 92% seen once. Material for sequencing was PBMCs or T cells enriched from blood (not recorded which). Every receptor here comes from a man aged 30-40 years who had recovered from COVID-19. Both conserved end residues are part of each CDR3.

v_call	cdr3_length	j_call	cdr3_aa
TRBV30	14	TRBJ2-5	CAWSVLTGEGAQYF
TRBV4-1	15	TRBJ2-1	CASSLRQGGFNEQFF
TRBV5-4	13	TRBJ1-1	CASSFEGADLAFF
TRBV28	14	TRBJ1-4	CASSVQGKYEKLFF
TRBV5-1	14	TRBJ2-2	CASRGTGFPGELFF
TRBV7-3	13	TRBJ2-1	CASSRNTRDEQFF
TRBV24-1	13	TRBJ1-3	CATSAGGGNTIYF
TRBV3-1/TRBV3-2	12	TRBJ1-1	CASSPDYTEAFF
TRBV3-1/TRBV3-2	15	TRBJ1-2	CASSQGIGGSYGYTF
TRBV6-5	15	TRBJ1-2	CASSYKGQGNYGYTF
TRBV20-1	11	TRBJ2-3	CSAADGDTQYF
TRBV6-5	12	TRBJ1-6	CASSYPSSPLHF
TRBV4-2	14	TRBJ1-1	CASSQARDDTEAFF
TRBV6-5	14	TRBJ2-2	CASGTGGESGELFF
TRBV18	16	TRBJ2-2	CASSPRQGAQTGELFF
TRBV5-1	14	TRBJ2-7	CASSSTGGSYEQYF
TRBV11-2	15	TRBJ2-5	CASSLIGGNQETQYF
TRBV5-4	18	TRBJ2-1	CASSGHESGGQTYNEQFF
TRBV28	12	TRBJ1-1	CASSLERRGLSF
TRBV19	14	TRBJ2-2	CASSGQDYTGELFF
TRBV27	15	TRBJ2-7	CASSLAAGASYEQYF
TRBV7-2	14	TRBJ1-2	CASSARILNYGYTF